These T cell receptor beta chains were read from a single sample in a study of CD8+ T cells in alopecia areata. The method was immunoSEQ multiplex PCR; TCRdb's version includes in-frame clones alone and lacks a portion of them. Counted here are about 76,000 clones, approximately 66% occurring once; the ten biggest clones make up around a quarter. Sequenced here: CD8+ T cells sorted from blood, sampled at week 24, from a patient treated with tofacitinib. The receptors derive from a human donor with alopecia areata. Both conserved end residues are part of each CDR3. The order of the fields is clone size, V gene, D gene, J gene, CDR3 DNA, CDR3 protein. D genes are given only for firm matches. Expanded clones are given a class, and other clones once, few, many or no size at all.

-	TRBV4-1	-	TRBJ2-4	TGCGCCAGCAGCCCACCAGGGTCAAACATTCAGTACTTC	CASSPPGSNIQYF
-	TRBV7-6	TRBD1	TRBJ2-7	TGTGCCAGCAGCTCAACAGGGGCTACCGGGGACGAGCAGTACTTC	CASSSTGATGDEQYF
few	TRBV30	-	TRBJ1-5	TGTGCCTGGAGGGAAAGGGCTTTTGGGAATCAGCCCCAGCATTTT	CAWRERAFGNQPQHF
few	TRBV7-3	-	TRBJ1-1	TGTGCCAGCAGCTTAGGGGCAGGGGCACTCAACACTGAAGCTTTCTTT	CASSLGAGALNTEAFF
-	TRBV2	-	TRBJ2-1	TGTGCCAGCAGTGTTGTTTTGGCGCAGACCTCCTACAATGAGCAGTTCTTC	CASSVVLAQTSYNEQFF
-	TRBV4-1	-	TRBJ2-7	TGCGCCAGCAGCCAAGGCCTAGCGCCCTACGAGCAGTACTTC	CASSQGLAPYEQYF
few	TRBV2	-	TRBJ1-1	TGTGCCAGCACCAACACTGAAGCTTTCTTT	CASTNTEAFF
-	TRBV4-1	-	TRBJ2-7	TGCGCCAGCAGCCAAGATCTTGTCCGGGTCCTCGGCTCCTACGAGCAGTACTTC	CASSQDLVRVLGSYEQYF
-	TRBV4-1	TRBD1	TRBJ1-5	TGCGCCAGCAGCCAAGATCCCCGCACCGGGACAGATCAGCCCCAGCATTTT	CASSQDPRTGTDQPQHF
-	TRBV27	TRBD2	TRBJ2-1	TGTGCCAGCAGAGGACTAGAGAGCTCCTACAATGAGCAGTTCTTC	CASRGLESSYNEQFF
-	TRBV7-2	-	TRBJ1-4	TGTGCCAGCAGCTTAGCCGGTGGATATGAAAAACTGTTTTTT	CASSLAGGYEKLFF
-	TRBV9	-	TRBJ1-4	TGTGCCAGCAGCGTAGATCATGGGGGGTTAGGCGAAAAACTGTTTTTT	CASSVDHGGLGEKLFF
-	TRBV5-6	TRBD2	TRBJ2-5	TGTGCCAGCAGCCGACTAGCGGGAGGCGGAGGAGAGACCCAGTACTTC	CASSRLAGGGGETQYF
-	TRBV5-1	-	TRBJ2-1	TGCGCCAGCAGCTCGCCACCCTTCAATGAGCAGTTCTTC	CASSSPPFNEQFF
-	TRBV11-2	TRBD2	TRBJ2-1	TGTGCCAGCAGCCCCGGGACTAGCGGTCGCTCCTACAATGAGCAGTTCTTC	CASSPGTSGRSYNEQFF
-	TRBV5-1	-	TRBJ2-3	TGCGCCAGCAGCTTGGCCATGCAGGTTGGCACAGATACGCAGTATTTT	CASSLAMQVGTDTQYF
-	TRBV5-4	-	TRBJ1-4	TGTGCCAGCAGCTTGGCTCGGGGGGAACTGTTTTTT	CASSLARGELFF
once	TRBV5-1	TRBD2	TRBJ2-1	TGCGCCAGCAGCTTGGCCGGACTTAGCGGGCCTGAGCAGTTCTTC	CASSLAGLSGPEQFF
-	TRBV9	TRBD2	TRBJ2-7	TGTGCCAGCAGCGTAGGCGGGAGGGCCTACGAGCAGTACTTC	CASSVGGRAYEQYF
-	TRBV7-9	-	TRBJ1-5	TGTGCCAGCAGCCCGGATTGGGGGGGCGGTCAGCCCCAGCATTTT	CASSPDWGGGQPQHF
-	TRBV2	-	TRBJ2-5	TGTGCCAGCAGTGAAGCGGGTTTGTCAAGAGGGACCCAGTACTTC	CASSEAGLSRGTQYF
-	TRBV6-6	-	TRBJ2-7	TGTGCCAGCAGCCTTGACAGCTACGAGCAGTACTTC	CASSLDSYEQYF
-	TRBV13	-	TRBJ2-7	TGTGCCAGCAGCTTAGGCGTCAGCGAGCAGTACTTC	CASSLGVSEQYF
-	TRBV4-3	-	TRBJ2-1	TGCGCCAGCTCCAGGGTTTCCGACTCCTACAATGAGCAGTTCTTC	CASSRVSDSYNEQFF
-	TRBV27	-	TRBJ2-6	TGTGCCAGCAGTCTAGGGGTCTCTGGGGCCAACGTCCTGACTTTC	CASSLGVSGANVLTF
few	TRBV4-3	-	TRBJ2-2	TGCGCCAGCAGCCCCAGAAAGTACGGGGAGCTGTTTTTT	CASSPRKYGELFF
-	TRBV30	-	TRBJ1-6	TGTGCCTGGAGTCGACACAGGCGGAATTCACCCCTCCACTTT	CAWSRHRRNSPLHF
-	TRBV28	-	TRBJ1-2	TGTGCCAGCAGTTTAGAGGGAAACTATGGCTACACCTTC	CASSLEGNYGYTF
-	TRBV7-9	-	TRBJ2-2	TGTGCAGACAGACCGAACACCGGGGAGCTGTTTTTT	CADRPNTGELFF
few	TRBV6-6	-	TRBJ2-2	TGTGCCAGCACCACAGGGACAATGAACACCGGGGAGCTGTTTTTT	CASTTGTMNTGELFF
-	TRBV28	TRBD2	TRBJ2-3	TGTGCCAGCAGTTTAGTGACTAGCGGAATCACAGATACGCAGTATTTT	CASSLVTSGITDTQYF
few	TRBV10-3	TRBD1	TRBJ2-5	TGTGCCATCAGTGAGCCGGGACAGGGATTCTCCCAAGAGACCCAGTACTTC	CAISEPGQGFSQETQYF
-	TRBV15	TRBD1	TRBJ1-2	TGTGCCACCAGCAGGACAGGGGAGGGCTACACCTTC	CATSRTGEGYTF
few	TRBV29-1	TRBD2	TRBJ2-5	TGCAGCGTTGACCAAGAACTAGCGGGGGACCAAGAGACCCAGTACTTC	CSVDQELAGDQETQYF
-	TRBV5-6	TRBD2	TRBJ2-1	TGTGCCAGCAGATTTCTTCAGCGGGAGTACCATGAGCAGTTCTTC	CASRFLQREYHEQFF
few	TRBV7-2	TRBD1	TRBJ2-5	TGTGCCAGCAGTTCTACAGGGGCAGAGACCCAGTACTTC	CASSSTGAETQYF
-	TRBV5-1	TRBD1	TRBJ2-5	TGCGCCAGCAGCCAAACAGGGGTTGGGCAAGAGACCCAGTACTTC	CASSQTGVGQETQYF
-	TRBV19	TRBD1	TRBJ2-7	TGTGCCAGTAGTCCAGGGACAGGGAGCGGGGTTTACGAGCAGTACTTC	CASSPGTGSGVYEQYF
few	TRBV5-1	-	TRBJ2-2	TGCGCCAGCAGCATGGAGCCAGGCGGAACCGGGGAGCTGTTTTTT	CASSMEPGGTGELFF
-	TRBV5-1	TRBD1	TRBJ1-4	TGCGCCAGCAGCCCCTGGACAGGGGTCCAAAAACTGTTTTTT	CASSPWTGVQKLFF
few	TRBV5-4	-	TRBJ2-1	TGTGCCAGCAGCTTGGTAACGGGACTGGCATACAATGAGCAGTTCTTC	CASSLVTGLAYNEQFF
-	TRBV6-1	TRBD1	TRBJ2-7	TGTGCCGGAGGACAGGGGATGAACGAGCAGTACTTC	CAGGQGMNEQYF
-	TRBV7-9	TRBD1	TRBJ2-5	TGTGCCAGCAGCACCGGCTGGGGACAGGCGACTTTCCCCCAATACTTC	CASSTGWGQATFPQYF
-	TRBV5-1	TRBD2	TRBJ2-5	TGCGCCAGCAGGGCGGGAGCGGAGACCCAGTACTTC	CASRAGAETQYF
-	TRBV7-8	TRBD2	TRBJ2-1	TGTGCCAGCAGCCGTACGGGAGGGCCCTACAATGAGCAGTTCTTC	CASSRTGGPYNEQFF
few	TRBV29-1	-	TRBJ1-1	TGCAGCGTGGGAGGCGTGACTGAAGCTTTCTTT	CSVGGVTEAFF
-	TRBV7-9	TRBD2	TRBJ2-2	TGTGCCAGCATCATTCAGGGGGCTAGCGGGAGAGAGACCGGGGAGCTGTTTTTT	CASIIQGASGRETGELFF
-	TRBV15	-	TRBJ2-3	TGTGCCACCAGCAGCCGGAGGGTGTCGGGAGCAGATACGCAGTATTTT	CATSSRRVSGADTQYF
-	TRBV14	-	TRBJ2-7	TGTGCCAGCAGCCAAGGCGACGCGACCTCCTACGAGCAGTACTTC	CASSQGDATSYEQYF
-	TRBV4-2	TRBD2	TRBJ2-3	TGTGCCAGCAGCCAAGATCTAGCGGGGGGCACAGATACGCAGTATTTT	CASSQDLAGGTDTQYF